Listed here is a single TCR beta chain. The antigen is not known. This specimen comes from a study of cytomegalovirus exposure and HLA in healthy donors. Study details: Later, an analysis reported that the approximately 120 validation repertoires had used the same platform as the approximately 670 first-cohort repertoires. Points from the study as a whole: Most TCRs appeared rarely, but some public TCRs recurred in many donors.

The method was immunoSEQ multiplex PCR; TCRdb's version includes in-frame clones alone and lacks a portion of them. The sample carries 260,000 or so clones, about nine tenths recorded once. CDR3 length: 15 residues. CDR1 is SNHLY and CDR2 is FYNNEI in the germline V gene. V was clipped by 6 bases and J by 1 base, with 15 bases between them. The origin of this receptor is a woman younger than 45 in good health and CMV-seronegative. This chain connects TRBV2 to TRBJ1-1; the D gene is possibly TRBD1 (6 bases). The specimen was PBMCs. CDR3 nucleotide sequence: TGTGCCAGCAGGTGGGCCAGGGGAACGAACACTGAAGCTTTCTTT. Its protein product is CASRWARGTNTEAFF.